A selection of T cell receptor beta chains follows, all from one sample in a study of T-cell memory formation after mild COVID-19. TCRdb reprocessed the 5' RACE reads with MiXCR, giving one entry per CDR3 protein. Found here are about 470,000 distinct CDR3 sequences, roughly 25% of them singletons; the top ten hold under 15%. Source material: PBMCs or a T cell subset sorted from them (not recorded which). Receptors originate from an adult woman who had mild COVID-19 (a few samples of this study predate the infection). Cell type and time point are not known. CDR3s include the opening cysteine and the closing phenylalanine or tryptophan. D genes are given only for firm matches. Rows may omit the clone size; those that give it use once, few, many or a size class.

j_gene: TRBJ2-7; abundance: many; v_gene: TRBV4-3; d_gene: .; CDR3aa: CASSQDDYEQYF; CDR3nt: TGCGCCAGCAGCCAAGATGATTACGAGCAGTACTTC
j_gene: TRBJ2-7; abundance: .; v_gene: TRBV6-1; d_gene: TRBD1; CDR3aa: CASSDRGRSYEQYF; CDR3nt: TGTGCCAGCAGTGACAGGGGGCGATCCTACGAGCAGTACTTC
j_gene: TRBJ2-5; abundance: once; v_gene: TRBV25-1; d_gene: .; CDR3aa: CASSELRQQETQYF; CDR3nt: TGTGCCAGCAGTGAATTGAGGCAGCAAGAGACCCAGTACTTC
j_gene: TRBJ1-1; abundance: .; v_gene: TRBV7-9; d_gene: .; CDR3aa: CASSHSRTPTEAFF; CDR3nt: TGTGCCAGCAGCCATTCCCGGACACCCACTGAAGCTTTCTTT
j_gene: TRBJ1-1; abundance: few; v_gene: TRBV7-9; d_gene: .; CDR3aa: CASSLVGTDTEAFF; CDR3nt: TGTGCCAGCAGCTTAGTGGGGACGGACACTGAAGCTTTCTTT
j_gene: TRBJ2-1; abundance: many; v_gene: TRBV19; d_gene: TRBD2; CDR3aa: CASSLRLAGGPNEQFF; CDR3nt: TGTGCCAGTAGCCTGAGACTAGCGGGGGGACCCAATGAGCAGTTCTTC
j_gene: TRBJ1-4; abundance: few; v_gene: TRBV7-2; d_gene: TRBD1; CDR3aa: CASSLEGYRGVATNEKLFF; CDR3nt: TGTGCCAGCAGCTTAGAGGGGTACAGGGGCGTTGCAACTAATGAAAAACTGTTTTTT
j_gene: TRBJ2-5; abundance: few; v_gene: TRBV29-1; d_gene: .; CDR3aa: CSVQVTLETQYF; CDR3nt: TGCAGCGTGCAGGTGACTCTAGAGACCCAGTACTTC
j_gene: TRBJ2-1; abundance: .; v_gene: TRBV29-1; d_gene: .; CDR3aa: CSASGRGASDNEQFF; CDR3nt: TGCAGCGCCTCGGGCAGGGGCGCTTCTGATAATGAGCAGTTCTTC
j_gene: TRBJ2-2; abundance: few; v_gene: TRBV7-8; d_gene: TRBD1; CDR3aa: CASSQGQALLGTGELFF; CDR3nt: TGTGCCAGCAGCCAAGGACAGGCGCTTCTGGGCACCGGGGAGCTGTTTTTT
j_gene: TRBJ1-1; abundance: .; v_gene: TRBV12-3/TRBV12-4; d_gene: .; CDR3aa: CASSLTPVNTEAFF; CDR3nt: TGTGCCAGCAGTTTAACGCCTGTGAACACTGAAGCTTTCTTT
j_gene: TRBJ2-7; abundance: many; v_gene: TRBV12-3/TRBV12-4; d_gene: TRBD2; CDR3aa: CASSNSGGPYEQYF; CDR3nt: TGTGCCAGCAGTAATAGCGGGGGACCCTACGAGCAGTACTTC
j_gene: TRBJ1-2; abundance: .; v_gene: TRBV5-4; d_gene: .; CDR3aa: CASRVLFGYGYTF; CDR3nt: TGTGCCAGCAGAGTACTTTTCGGGTATGGCTACACCTTC
j_gene: TRBJ2-7; abundance: few; v_gene: TRBV10-3; d_gene: .; CDR3aa: CAISPPGSYEQYF; CDR3nt: TGTGCCATCAGCCCCCCGGGGTCCTACGAGCAGTACTTC
j_gene: TRBJ2-3; abundance: .; v_gene: TRBV20-1; d_gene: .; CDR3aa: CSAPTFGLYTDTQYF; CDR3nt: TGCAGTGCCCCAACATTCGGACTTTACACAGATACGCAGTATTTT
j_gene: TRBJ2-7; abundance: few; v_gene: TRBV6-2/TRBV6-3; d_gene: .; CDR3aa: CASSYGAPYEQYF; CDR3nt: TGTGCCAGCAGTTACGGGGCTCCCTACGAGCAGTACTTC
j_gene: TRBJ2-7; abundance: .; v_gene: TRBV5-6; d_gene: .; CDR3aa: CASSYIDPAEQYF; CDR3nt: TGTGCCAGCAGCTATATAGACCCGGCCGAGCAGTACTTC
j_gene: TRBJ2-1; abundance: few; v_gene: TRBV30; d_gene: .; CDR3aa: CAWSVPGNYPQEQFF; CDR3nt: TGTGCCTGGAGTGTACCAGGGAATTATCCCCAGGAGCAGTTCTTC
j_gene: TRBJ2-7; abundance: .; v_gene: TRBV25-1; d_gene: .; CDR3aa: CASSDTGYEQYF; CDR3nt: TGTGCCAGCAGTGATACGGGGTACGAGCAGTACTTC
j_gene: TRBJ1-6; abundance: .; v_gene: TRBV5-4; d_gene: TRBD1; CDR3aa: CASSLGGQENSPLHF; CDR3nt: TGTGCCAGCAGCTTGGGGGGACAGGAAAATTCACCCCTCCACTTT
j_gene: TRBJ2-7; abundance: .; v_gene: TRBV2; d_gene: .; CDR3aa: CASSERRQVASTDF; CDR3nt: TGTGCCAGCAGTGAACGTCGACAGGTTGCAAGCACGGACTTC
j_gene: TRBJ1-1; abundance: .; v_gene: TRBV14; d_gene: .; CDR3aa: CASSARDLNTEAFF; CDR3nt: TGTGCCAGCAGTGCACGGGACCTGAACACTGAAGCTTTCTTT
j_gene: TRBJ1-1; abundance: once; v_gene: TRBV2; d_gene: .; CDR3aa: CASESWTVGMNTEAFF; CDR3nt: TGTGCCAGCGAATCCTGGACGGTGGGGATGAACACTGAAGCTTTCTTT
j_gene: TRBJ1-6; abundance: .; v_gene: TRBV11-2; d_gene: .; CDR3aa: CASSSPGGVNSPLHF; CDR3nt: TGTGCCAGCAGCTCCCCGGGGGGGGTTAATTCACCCCTCCACTTT
j_gene: TRBJ1-3; abundance: .; v_gene: TRBV7-9; d_gene: .; CDR3aa: CASSQRKGVGNTIYF; CDR3nt: TGTGCCAGCAGCCAGAGAAAGGGGGTTGGAAACACCATATATTTT
j_gene: TRBJ2-5; abundance: .; v_gene: TRBV7-2; d_gene: TRBD1; CDR3aa: CASSLGGTGERAQYF; CDR3nt: TGTGCCAGCAGCTTGGGTGGGACAGGGGAGAGGGCCCAGTACTTC
j_gene: TRBJ1-5; abundance: .; v_gene: TRBV12-3/TRBV12-4; d_gene: .; CDR3aa: CASSLGGRTGRQPQHF; CDR3nt: TGTGCCAGCAGTTTAGGGGGCCGGACCGGGAGACAGCCCCAGCATTTT
j_gene: TRBJ2-1; abundance: .; v_gene: TRBV7-9; d_gene: .; CDR3aa: CASSPWGPGVVGNEQFF; CDR3nt: TGTGCCAGCAGCCCTTGGGGTCCGGGAGTGGTGGGCAATGAGCAGTTCTTC
j_gene: TRBJ2-2; abundance: .; v_gene: TRBV5-1; d_gene: .; CDR3aa: CASSKQGGGELFF; CDR3nt: TGCGCCAGCAGCAAACAGGGTGGCGGGGAGCTGTTTTTT
j_gene: TRBJ2-2; abundance: few; v_gene: TRBV30; d_gene: .; CDR3aa: CALETAFFTGELFF; CDR3nt: TGTGCCTTGGAGACAGCCTTTTTCACCGGGGAGCTGTTTTTT
j_gene: TRBJ2-1; abundance: .; v_gene: TRBV6-5; d_gene: .; CDR3aa: CASSLGGGNNEQFF; CDR3nt: TGTGCCAGCAGCTTAGGTGGGGGAAATAATGAGCAGTTCTTC
j_gene: TRBJ2-6; abundance: .; v_gene: TRBV9; d_gene: .; CDR3aa: CASSGSGFSGANVLTF; CDR3nt: TGTGCCAGCAGCGGATCAGGTTTCTCTGGGGCCAACGTCCTGACTTTC
j_gene: TRBJ2-3; abundance: few; v_gene: TRBV7-2; d_gene: .; CDR3aa: CASSKDYLSTDTQYF; CDR3nt: TGTGCCAGCAGCAAGGACTACCTTAGCACAGATACGCAGTATTTT
j_gene: TRBJ1-1; abundance: few; v_gene: TRBV5-1; d_gene: .; CDR3aa: CASSLRGVTEAFF; CDR3nt: TGCGCCAGCAGCTTAAGGGGTGTCACTGAAGCTTTCTTT
j_gene: TRBJ2-3; abundance: .; v_gene: TRBV10-1; d_gene: .; CDR3aa: CASSEPRGRGGTDTQYF; CDR3nt: TGCGCCAGCAGTGAGCCCAGGGGCAGGGGAGGCACAGATACGCAGTATTTT
j_gene: TRBJ1-1; abundance: .; v_gene: TRBV5-1; d_gene: TRBD1; CDR3aa: CASSVQGYTEAFF; CDR3nt: TGCGCCAGCAGCGTACAGGGGTACACTGAAGCTTTCTTT
j_gene: TRBJ2-1; abundance: few; v_gene: TRBV12-3/TRBV12-4; d_gene: .; CDR3aa: CASSLGSFEQFF; CDR3nt: TGTGCCAGCAGTTTAGGGAGCTTTGAGCAGTTCTTC
j_gene: TRBJ2-2; abundance: once; v_gene: TRBV24-1; d_gene: .; CDR3aa: CATSEGPGAPGELFF; CDR3nt: TGTGCCACCAGTGAAGGACCGGGGGCCCCCGGGGAGCTGTTTTTT
j_gene: TRBJ2-5; abundance: few; v_gene: TRBV7-2; d_gene: .; CDR3aa: CASSFGHRRETQYF; CDR3nt: TGTGCCAGCAGCTTTGGCCACCGTAGAGAGACCCAGTACTTC
j_gene: TRBJ2-1; abundance: few; v_gene: TRBV7-6; d_gene: .; CDR3aa: CASSLTLGTYNEQFF; CDR3nt: TGTGCCAGCAGCTTAACCCTCGGTACCTACAATGAGCAGTTCTTC
j_gene: TRBJ2-5; abundance: .; v_gene: TRBV7-9; d_gene: TRBD1; CDR3aa: CASGSGNRGQETQYF; CDR3nt: TGTGCCAGCGGATCAGGGAACAGGGGCCAAGAGACCCAGTACTTC
j_gene: TRBJ2-7; abundance: .; v_gene: TRBV24-1; d_gene: .; CDR3aa: CATSDSRIGSYEQYF; CDR3nt: TGTGCCACCAGTGATTCCAGGATAGGCTCCTACGAGCAGTACTTC
j_gene: TRBJ2-7; abundance: .; v_gene: TRBV3-1; d_gene: TRBD2; CDR3aa: CASSPGLASSYEQYF; CDR3nt: TGTGCCAGCAGCCCCGGACTAGCGTCTTCCTACGAGCAGTACTTC
j_gene: TRBJ2-5; abundance: .; v_gene: TRBV7-8; d_gene: .; CDR3aa: CASSSRGSGGIAAKTQYF; CDR3nt: TGTGCCAGCAGCTCGAGAGGGTCGGGGGGCATAGCCGCGAAGACCCAGTACTTC
j_gene: TRBJ1-4; abundance: .; v_gene: TRBV4-3; d_gene: .; CDR3aa: CASSQDRFATNEKLFF; CDR3nt: TGCGCCAGCAGCCAAGATCGTTTTGCAACTAATGAAAAACTGTTTTTT
j_gene: TRBJ2-7; abundance: .; v_gene: TRBV9; d_gene: TRBD1; CDR3aa: CASSSGGQLFSYEQYF; CDR3nt: TGTGCCAGCAGCTCAGGGGGACAGCTCTTCTCCTACGAGCAGTACTTC
j_gene: TRBJ2-1; abundance: .; v_gene: TRBV7-9; d_gene: TRBD2; CDR3aa: CASSSMHPGLAAEQFF; CDR3nt: TGTGCCAGCAGCTCAATGCATCCGGGACTAGCGGCTGAGCAGTTCTTC
j_gene: TRBJ2-2; abundance: .; v_gene: TRBV7-6; d_gene: TRBD2; CDR3aa: CASSSRGGRGSGELFF; CDR3nt: TGTGCCAGCAGCTCCCGGGGGGGAAGGGGATCCGGGGAGCTGTTTTTT
j_gene: TRBJ1-6; abundance: .; v_gene: TRBV21-1; d_gene: .; CDR3aa: CASSKRGYRWPATHNSPLHF; CDR3nt: TGTGCCAGCAGCAAAAGGGGGTACCGTTGGCCTGCTACCCATAATTCACCCCTCCACTTT
j_gene: TRBJ2-1; abundance: few; v_gene: TRBV7-9; d_gene: .; CDR3aa: CASSGGSRPGGEQFF; CDR3nt: TGTGCCAGCAGCGGGGGCTCGCGGCCCGGGGGGGAGCAGTTCTTC
j_gene: TRBJ2-7; abundance: .; v_gene: TRBV6-5; d_gene: .; CDR3aa: CASRESLVYEQYF; CDR3nt: TGTGCCAGCCGGGAGTCCTTGGTCTACGAGCAGTACTTC
j_gene: TRBJ2-7; abundance: .; v_gene: TRBV29-1; d_gene: .; CDR3aa: CSVEWGSPSEQYF; CDR3nt: TGCAGCGTTGAATGGGGGTCCCCATCCGAGCAGTACTTC
j_gene: TRBJ2-7; abundance: .; v_gene: TRBV3-1; d_gene: .; CDR3aa: CASSQEGKAADF; CDR3nt: TGTGCCAGCAGCCAAGAGGGCAAAGCGGCCGACTTC
j_gene: TRBJ2-5; abundance: few; v_gene: TRBV6-2/TRBV6-3; d_gene: .; CDR3aa: CASTPSTGPGYF; CDR3nt: TGTGCCAGCACCCCTTCAACCGGGCCAGGGTACTTC
j_gene: TRBJ2-3; abundance: few; v_gene: TRBV30; d_gene: TRBD2; CDR3aa: CASSGIGTDTQYF; CDR3nt: TGTGCCAGTAGCGGGATAGGGACAGATACGCAGTATTTT